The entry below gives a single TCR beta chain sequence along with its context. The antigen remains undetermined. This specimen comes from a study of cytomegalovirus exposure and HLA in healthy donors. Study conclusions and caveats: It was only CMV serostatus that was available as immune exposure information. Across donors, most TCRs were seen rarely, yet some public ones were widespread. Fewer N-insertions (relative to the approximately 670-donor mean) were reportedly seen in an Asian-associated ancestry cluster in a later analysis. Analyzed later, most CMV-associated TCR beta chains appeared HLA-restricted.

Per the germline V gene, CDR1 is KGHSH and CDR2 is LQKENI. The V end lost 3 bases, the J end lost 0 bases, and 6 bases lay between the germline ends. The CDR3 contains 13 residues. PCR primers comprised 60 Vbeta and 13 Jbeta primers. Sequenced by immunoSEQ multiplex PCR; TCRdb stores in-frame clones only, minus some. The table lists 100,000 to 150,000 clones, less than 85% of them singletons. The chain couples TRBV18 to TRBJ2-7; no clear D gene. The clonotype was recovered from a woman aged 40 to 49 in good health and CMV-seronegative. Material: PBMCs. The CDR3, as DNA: TGTGCCAGCTCACCGTACAGCTCCTACGAGCAGTACTTC. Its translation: CASSPYSSYEQYF.